This T cell receptor (beta chain) was observed in a study of B cell selection in AIRE deficiency. With regard to this clone: Its antigen remains unidentified.

Per the authors' pipeline: Treg pools: about 5.65x10^4 distinct patient, 9.56x10^4 donor TCRbeta sequences. The table came from immunoSEQ multiplex PCR; TCRdb's copy has only in-frame clones and leaves some out. The DNA was the basis for D and trimming; V, J and clone size are from that table. This table has about 18,000 clones, roughly 91% appearing once. The length of the CDR3 is 13 residues. V lost 7 bases to trimming and J lost 0 bases, with 4 bases between them. Germline values: CDR1 MNHEY, CDR2 SMNVEV (reference sequence). Study findings and constraints: Of 3,500 to 4,000 shared Treg TCRbeta sequences, roughly 32% were healthy-donor-only and about 9% patient-only. Shorter CDR3s marked shared Treg sequences, biased toward few non-templated insertions.

Regulatory T cells were sorted as CD4+CD25hiCD127low/negative cells. This receptor was identified in a human donor in good health. Material for sequencing was CD4+CD25+ Tregs sorted from PBMCs. This rearrangement joins TRBV27 to TRBJ2-6; D ambiguous. CDR3 in amino acids: CASKLSGANVLTF. CDR3 nucleotide sequence: TGTGCCAGCAAACTCTCTGGGGCCAACGTCCTGACTTTC.